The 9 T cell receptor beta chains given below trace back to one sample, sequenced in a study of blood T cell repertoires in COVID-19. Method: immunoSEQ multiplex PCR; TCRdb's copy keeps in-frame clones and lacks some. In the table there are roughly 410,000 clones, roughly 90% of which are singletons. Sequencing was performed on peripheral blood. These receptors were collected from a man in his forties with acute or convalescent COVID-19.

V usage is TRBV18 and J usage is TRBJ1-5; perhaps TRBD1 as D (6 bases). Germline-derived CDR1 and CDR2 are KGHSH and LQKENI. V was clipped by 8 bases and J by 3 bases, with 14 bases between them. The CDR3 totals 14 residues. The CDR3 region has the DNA TGTGCCAGCGCGACACAGGGTGTCAATCAGCCCCAGCATTTT. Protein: CASATQGVNQPQHF.

The DNA of the CDR3 is TGTGCCAGCGACAGGGCACAGAACATTCAGTACTTC. It specifies CASDRAQNIQYF. The chain has TRBV27 and TRBJ2-4, with TRBD1 matching over 7 bases. Per the germline V gene, CDR1 is MNHEY and CDR2 is SMNVEV (reference sequence). CDR3 length: 12 residues. The J segment lost 7 bases and the V segment lost 8 bases, leaving 5 bases of the junction unmatched.

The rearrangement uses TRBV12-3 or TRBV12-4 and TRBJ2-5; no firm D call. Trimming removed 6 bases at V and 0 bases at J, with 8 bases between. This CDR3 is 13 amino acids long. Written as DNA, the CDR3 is TGTGCCAGCAGCCAAGACTACCAAGAGACCCAGTACTTC. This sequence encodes CASSQDYQETQYF.

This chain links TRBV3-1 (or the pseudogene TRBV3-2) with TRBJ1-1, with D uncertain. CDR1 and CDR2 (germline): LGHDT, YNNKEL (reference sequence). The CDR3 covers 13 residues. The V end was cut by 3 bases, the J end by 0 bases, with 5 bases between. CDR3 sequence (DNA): TGTGCCAGCAGCCACGGGGTGAACACTGAAGCTTTCTTT. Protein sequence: CASSHGVNTEAFF.

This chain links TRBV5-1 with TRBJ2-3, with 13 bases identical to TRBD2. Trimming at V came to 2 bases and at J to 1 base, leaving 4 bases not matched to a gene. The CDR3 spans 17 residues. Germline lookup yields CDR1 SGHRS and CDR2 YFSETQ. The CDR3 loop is CASSFWTSGSRTDTQYF. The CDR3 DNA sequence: TGCGCCAGCAGCTTCTGGACTAGCGGGAGCCGCACAGATACGCAGTATTTT. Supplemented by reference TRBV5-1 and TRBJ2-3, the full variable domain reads KAGVTQTPRYLIKTRGQQVTLSCSPISGHRSVSWYQQTPGQGLQFLFEYFSETQRNKGNFPGRFSGRQFSNSRSEMNVSTLELGDSALYLCASSFWTSGSRTDTQYFGPGTRLTVL.

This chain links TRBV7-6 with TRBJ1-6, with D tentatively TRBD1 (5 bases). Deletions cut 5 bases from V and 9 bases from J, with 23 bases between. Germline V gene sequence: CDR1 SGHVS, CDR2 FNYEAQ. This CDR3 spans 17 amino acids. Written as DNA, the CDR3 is TGTGCCAGCAGCCCCCTTCCTGAGCAGGGAAGGAGTTCACCCCTCCACTTT. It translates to CASSPLPEQGRSSPLHF. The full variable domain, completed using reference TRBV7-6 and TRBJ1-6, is GAGVSQSPRYKVTKRGQDVALRCDPISGHVSLYWYRQALGQGPEFLTYFNYEAQQDKSGLPNDRFSAERPEGSISTLTIQRTEQRDSAMYRCASSPLPEQGRSSPLHFGNGTRLTVT.

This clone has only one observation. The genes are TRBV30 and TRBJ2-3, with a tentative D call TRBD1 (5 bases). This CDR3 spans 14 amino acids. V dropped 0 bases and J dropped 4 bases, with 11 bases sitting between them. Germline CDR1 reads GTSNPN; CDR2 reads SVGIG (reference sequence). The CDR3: CAWSVNQGADTQYF. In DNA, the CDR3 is TGTGCCTGGAGTGTAAATCAGGGTGCAGATACGCAGTATTTT.

CDR3 protein: CASSPGGREQFF. CDR3 coding DNA: TGTGCCAGCAGTCCCGGAGGTCGGGAGCAGTTCTTC. The V gene is TRBV27, the J gene TRBJ2-1; possibly TRBD2 for D (5 bases). V lost 5 bases to trimming and J lost 10 bases, with 12 bases between them. The CDR3 spans 12 residues. Germline-derived CDR1 and CDR2 are MNHEY and SMNVEV (reference sequence).

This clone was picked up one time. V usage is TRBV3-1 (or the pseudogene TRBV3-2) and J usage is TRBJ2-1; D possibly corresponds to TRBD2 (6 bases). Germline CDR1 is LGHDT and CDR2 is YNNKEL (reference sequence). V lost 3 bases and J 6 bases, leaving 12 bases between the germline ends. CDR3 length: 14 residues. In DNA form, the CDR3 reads TGTGCCAGCAGCCACCCCTCTAGCGCCAATGAGCAGTTCTTC. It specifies CASSHPSSANEQFF.